This T cell receptor (beta chain) was profiled in a study of brain metastases from non-small cell lung cancer. Trimming left V 2 bases short and J 5 bases short, with 4 bases between. This CDR3 region has 11 residues. The germline V gene has CDR1 MNHEY and CDR2 SVGEGT. Sequencing used immunoSEQ multiplex PCR; TCRdb keeps in-frame clones, though not all of them. The sample includes roughly 4,600 clones, around nine tenths of them seen just once. The chain links TRBV6-2 or TRBV6-3 to TRBJ2-7; D gene unclear. What was sequenced was tissue from a brain metastasis. This clonotype originated in a donor at least 40 years old with non-small cell lung cancer. CDR3 sequence reads: CASSYPDEQYF. CDR3 sequence (DNA): TGTGCCAGCAGTTACCCCGACGAGCAGTACTTC.